A selection of T cell receptor beta chains follows, all from one sample in a study of CD8+CD57+ T cells in acquired aplastic anemia. MiXCR was run by TCRdb on the reads, yielding one entry per CDR3 protein. The sample holds roughly 58,000 distinct CDR3 sequences; around 50% are singletons and the top ten take about 2.5%. Sequencing used sorted CD4+, CD8+, or CD8+CD57+ T cells (not recorded which) from PBMCs. The source of these receptors is a human donor in good health, serving as a control. Both conserved end residues are part of each CDR3. Fields, in order: CDR3 length, J gene, V gene, clone size, CDR3 protein. Only part of the rows carry a size: once, few, many, or a class if the clone is expanded.

CDR3 length: 14
J gene: TRBJ1-1
V gene: TRBV7-9
clone size: many
CDR3 protein: CASSFRLSHTEAFF

CDR3 length: 13
J gene: TRBJ2-7
V gene: TRBV19
clone size: -
CDR3 protein: CASSMKRGREQYF

CDR3 length: 16
J gene: TRBJ1-2
V gene: TRBV19
clone size: many
CDR3 protein: CASSSPQAGYLGGYTF

CDR3 length: 15
J gene: TRBJ1-6
V gene: TRBV19
clone size: once
CDR3 protein: CASTKGTGDNSPLHF

CDR3 length: 17
J gene: TRBJ2-1
V gene: TRBV25-1
clone size: -
CDR3 protein: CASSDTSGTYSYNEQFF

CDR3 length: 14
J gene: TRBJ2-7
V gene: TRBV2
clone size: -
CDR3 protein: CASSDLGGPYEQYF

CDR3 length: 14
J gene: TRBJ1-2
V gene: TRBV29-1
clone size: -
CDR3 protein: CSVEVGSVHYGYTF

CDR3 length: 15
J gene: TRBJ1-2
V gene: TRBV19
clone size: once
CDR3 protein: CASSTRTGSNYGYTF

CDR3 length: 16
J gene: TRBJ1-1
V gene: TRBV28
clone size: many
CDR3 protein: CASSLSGQTMNTEAFF

CDR3 length: 14
J gene: TRBJ2-5
V gene: TRBV12-5
clone size: -
CDR3 protein: CASGAQDGQETQYF

CDR3 length: 14
J gene: TRBJ1-1
V gene: TRBV2
clone size: once
CDR3 protein: CASKGGARYTEAFF

CDR3 length: 14
J gene: TRBJ2-7
V gene: TRBV19
clone size: -
CDR3 protein: CASSMGTSAYEQYF

CDR3 length: 14
J gene: TRBJ1-1
V gene: TRBV2
clone size: -
CDR3 protein: CASGRDRGVVGAFF

CDR3 length: 10
J gene: TRBJ2-1
V gene: TRBV19
clone size: once
CDR3 protein: CASGVREQFF

CDR3 length: 16
J gene: TRBJ2-3
V gene: TRBV7-3
clone size: -
CDR3 protein: CASSLTPDCVTDTQYF

CDR3 length: 14
J gene: TRBJ2-7
V gene: TRBV10-3
clone size: -
CDR3 protein: CASQRTLSSYEQYF

CDR3 length: 19
J gene: TRBJ1-3
V gene: TRBV15
clone size: many
CDR3 protein: CATSRGRLPPGFSGNTIYF

CDR3 length: 15
J gene: TRBJ1-6
V gene: TRBV11-1
clone size: many
CDR3 protein: CASSSRQGGNSPLHF

CDR3 length: 14
J gene: TRBJ1-2
V gene: TRBV19
clone size: medium-sized
CDR3 protein: CASNAGRQGYGYTF

CDR3 length: 14
J gene: TRBJ2-7
V gene: TRBV25-1
clone size: -
CDR3 protein: CASSEFQGSGEQYF

CDR3 length: 14
J gene: TRBJ1-3
V gene: TRBV7-6
clone size: -
CDR3 protein: CASFPLGSGNTIYF

CDR3 length: 17
J gene: TRBJ2-3
V gene: TRBV7-6
clone size: -
CDR3 protein: CASSYPGLAGSTDTQYF

CDR3 length: 17
J gene: TRBJ2-7
V gene: TRBV2
clone size: -
CDR3 protein: CASSETGAGSGNYEQYF

CDR3 length: 15
J gene: TRBJ1-6
V gene: TRBV20-1
clone size: -
CDR3 protein: CSASGEGQSNSPLHF

CDR3 length: 12
J gene: TRBJ2-5
V gene: TRBV29-1
clone size: -
CDR3 protein: CSVEGQGETQYF

CDR3 length: 17
J gene: TRBJ1-5
V gene: TRBV15
clone size: many
CDR3 protein: CATSNLGGGYSNQPQHF

CDR3 length: 12
J gene: TRBJ2-7
V gene: TRBV20-1
clone size: -
CDR3 protein: CSAWTVVYEQYF

CDR3 length: 15
J gene: TRBJ1-1
V gene: TRBV19
clone size: few
CDR3 protein: CASSNRGLDDTEAFF

CDR3 length: 14
J gene: TRBJ1-1
V gene: TRBV18
clone size: many
CDR3 protein: CASSLLLDRGQAFF

CDR3 length: 15
J gene: TRBJ2-3
V gene: TRBV7-3
clone size: -
CDR3 protein: CASRKEGSWTDTQYF

CDR3 length: 14
J gene: TRBJ2-5
V gene: TRBV29-1
clone size: few
CDR3 protein: CSVTNLDRGKTQYF

CDR3 length: 15
J gene: TRBJ2-3
V gene: TRBV3-1
clone size: many
CDR3 protein: CASRQVAGSTDTQYF

CDR3 length: 14
J gene: TRBJ1-2
V gene: TRBV2
clone size: -
CDR3 protein: CASKYREDYYGYTF

CDR3 length: 14
J gene: TRBJ2-7
V gene: TRBV12-3/TRBV12-4
clone size: -
CDR3 protein: CASRKQGGRYEQYF

CDR3 length: 15
J gene: TRBJ2-5
V gene: TRBV4-1
clone size: -
CDR3 protein: CASSHGTITQETQYF

CDR3 length: 14
J gene: TRBJ1-1
V gene: TRBV2
clone size: -
CDR3 protein: CASRIDRGGTEAFF

CDR3 length: 13
J gene: TRBJ1-2
V gene: TRBV20-1
clone size: -
CDR3 protein: CSASVGGGHGYTF

CDR3 length: 12
J gene: TRBJ1-2
V gene: TRBV7-3
clone size: -
CDR3 protein: CASARRDYGYTF

CDR3 length: 15
J gene: TRBJ1-6
V gene: TRBV11-2
clone size: -
CDR3 protein: CASSLDQLQGTPLHF

CDR3 length: 14
J gene: TRBJ1-6
V gene: TRBV25-1
clone size: once
CDR3 protein: CASTQSTGNSPLHF

CDR3 length: 13
J gene: TRBJ2-1
V gene: TRBV12-3/TRBV12-4
clone size: few
CDR3 protein: CASEANSYNEQFF